Presented here are 14 T cell receptor beta chains from one specimen sequenced in a study of blood T cell repertoires in COVID-19. The method was immunoSEQ multiplex PCR; TCRdb's version includes in-frame clones alone and lacks a portion of them. The sample records fewer than 350,000 clones, 85% being singletons. The sample taken for sequencing was PBMCs or T cells enriched from blood (not recorded which). These receptors were collected from a woman in her 50s who had recovered from COVID-19.

The J gene is TRBJ1-1, the V gene TRBV7-2; possibly TRBD1 for D (5 bases). Germline V CDR1 and CDR2: SGHTA, FQGNSA. CDR3 length equals 13 residues. The V end lost 4 bases, the J end lost 6 bases, and 12 bases lay between the germline ends. The CDR3 is CASSSRAGAEAFF. The CDR3 coding sequence is TGTGCCAGCAGCTCCCGAGCGGGGGCTGAAGCTTTCTTT.

The chain is built from TRBV19 and TRBJ1-5; 8 bases match TRBD1. Germline values: CDR1 LNHDA, CDR2 SQIVND (reference sequence). V lost 9 bases and J lost 7; bases outside the gene matches: 8. CDR3 length: 13 amino acids. The DNA for the CDR3 is TGTGCCAGCGAGGGACAGGCCGTACAGCCCCAGCATTTT. Translating it yields CASEGQAVQPQHF.

J is TRBJ2-5 and V is TRBV28; D remains unclear. The CDR3 consists of 12 residues. V lost 3 bases and J 2 bases, leaving 4 bases between the germline ends. Looked up from germline, CDR1 is MDHEN and CDR2 is SYDVKM. CDR3 nucleotide sequence: TGTGCCAGCAGTTTGCGGCAAGAGACCCAGTACTTC. Translated: CASSLRQETQYF.

The genes are TRBV19 and TRBJ2-1; 7 positions agree with TRBD1. J gave up 9 bases and V 7 bases, and 6 bases lay outside the gene matches. This CDR3 has 12 amino acids. CDR1 is LNHDA, CDR2 SQIVND, per germline (reference sequence). The CDR3: CASTYRGGEQFF. Written as DNA, the CDR3 is TGTGCCAGTACCTACAGGGGCGGTGAGCAGTTCTTC.

The chain is built from TRBV20-1 and TRBJ1-1; no clear D gene. CDR1 and CDR2 from the germline V gene are DFQATT and SNEGSKA (reference sequence). This CDR3 is built from 11 residues. The V end lost 0 bases, the J end lost 3 bases, and 2 bases lay between the germline ends. In nucleotides, the CDR3 is TGCAGTGCTAGAGACGACACTGAAGCTTTCTTT. Translation: CSARDDTEAFF.

This clone was seen once. The chain links TRBV3-1 (or the pseudogene TRBV3-2) to TRBJ2-1, with D possibly being TRBD2 (5 bases). Per the germline V gene, CDR1 is LGHDT and CDR2 is YNNKEL (reference sequence). V was shortened by 1 base and J by 7 bases, with 17 bases between the two germline ends. This CDR3 spans 16 amino acids. CDR3 amino acids: CASSQATGFRGNEQFF. CDR3 nucleotides: TGTGCCAGCAGCCAAGCCACCGGCTTTCGGGGAAATGAGCAGTTCTTC.

V usage is TRBV4-3 and J usage is TRBJ1-3, with D hard to call. This CDR3 region has 15 residues. With 4 bases removed from V and 1 base from J, the gap between germline ends came to 11 bases. Looked up from germline, CDR1 is LGHNA and CDR2 is YSLEER. The CDR3 nucleotides are TGCGCCAGCAGCCTCGAATCGGGGTCTGGAAACACCATATATTTT. Translation gives CASSLESGSGNTIYF.

The chain couples TRBV7-8 to TRBJ2-1; D may be TRBD2 (5 bases). The CDR3 length is 14 residues. V was trimmed by 3 bases and J by 7 bases, leaving 13 bases between them. Germline CDR1 is SGHVS and CDR2 is FQNEAQ. Here the CDR3 DNA reads TGTGCCAGCAGCTTCCGACGAGGGAATAATGAGCAGTTCTTC. Encoded protein: CASSFRRGNNEQFF.

This chain links TRBV19 with TRBJ1-4; D unclear. The CDR3 extends over 15 amino acids. V lost 4 bases, J lost 2 bases, and 11 bases lay in between. CDR1 and CDR2 from the germline V gene are LNHDA and SQIVND (reference sequence). CDR3 DNA sequence: TGTGCCAGTAGTAATGGAGGGTTTACTAATGAAAAACTGTTTTTT. Translating gives CASSNGGFTNEKLFF.

The rearrangement uses TRBV27 and TRBJ2-1, with 10 bases lining up with TRBD1. This CDR3 spans 13 amino acids. CDR1 MNHEY and CDR2 SMNVEV come from the germline V gene (reference sequence). The V gene end was trimmed by 5 bases and the J gene end by 8 bases; junction bases not matched to a gene: 3. DNA of the CDR3: TGTGCCAGCAGTCCGGGACAGGGGCATGAGCAGTTCTTC. Residues: CASSPGQGHEQFF.

The CDR3 DNA sequence: TGTGCCAGCAGTGTGGCCAGGGGAAGCTATGGCTACACCTTC. Translated, it gives CASSVARGSYGYTF. The chain is built from TRBV28 and TRBJ1-2; possibly TRBD1 for D (6 bases). V lost 5 bases and J 4 bases, leaving 14 bases between the germline ends. This CDR3 is 14 amino acids long. Germline V CDR1 and CDR2: MDHEN, SYDVKM.

This clone was observed a few times. The chain is built from TRBV4-2 and TRBJ2-1, with D possibly TRBD2 on 6 matching bases. The V end lost 1 base, the J end lost 9 bases, and 19 bases lay between the germline ends. The CDR3 contains 16 residues. The germline V gene encodes CDR1 LGHNA and CDR2 YNFKEQ. DNA for the CDR3: TGTGCCAGCAGCCAAGCCGGGACTTCGGGTACCCTTGAGCAGTTCTTC. Its protein product is CASSQAGTSGTLEQFF.

This chain connects TRBV19 to TRBJ2-6; TRBD2 matches 10 bases. The germline CDR1 and CDR2 sequences are LNHDA and SQIVND (reference sequence). The CDR3 sequence is 16 residues long. V lost 5 bases to trimming and J lost 3 bases; unmatched junction nucleotides: 4. DNA of the CDR3: TGTGCCAGTAGTTCCCGGACTAGCGGTGGGGCCAACGTCCTGACTTTC. This translates into CASSSRTSGGANVLTF.

The chain joins TRBV4-1 to TRBJ2-5, with D maybe TRBD1 (5 bases). The CDR3 contains 14 residues. Germline-derived CDR1 and CDR2 are MGHRA and YSYEKL. The V end was cut by 1 base, the J end by 1 base, with 7 bases between. Written as DNA, the CDR3 is TGCGCCAGCAGCCAAGGACAGTCCCAAGAGACCCAGTACTTC. It is translated as CASSQGQSQETQYF.